Each of the 27 T cell receptor beta chains below was sequenced from the same sample in a study of blood T cells in healthy people across ages. Primed by a sample-barcoded 5' primer and a J-beta primer mix, a second PCR proceeded for roughly 6 to 12 cycles. TCRdb passed the 5' RACE reads through MiXCR, listing each CDR3 protein once. Of 870,000 or so distinct CDR3 sequences listed, around 26% were seen once; the top ten hold around 16%. The sequenced material came from blood. These receptors came from a woman aged 80 or over in good health.

This clonotype has more than one count but fewer than ten. J is TRBJ1-5 and V is TRBV6-6; TRBD1 is a possible D gene (6 bases). The V end was cut by 0 bases, the J end by 6 bases, with 18 bases between. The CDR3 covers 17 residues. Germline V lookup: CDR1 MNHNY, CDR2 SVGAGI (reference sequence). CDR3 sequence: CASSYSTRQGLSQPQHF. As DNA, the CDR3 is TGTGCCAGCAGTTACTCGACGAGGCAGGGGCTCAGTCAGCCCCAGCATTTT.

This sequence joins TRBV12-5 and TRBJ2-3, with D perhaps given as TRBD1 or TRBD2 (5 bases each). CDR1 LGHNT and CDR2 FRNRAP come from the germline V gene. This CDR3 comprises 14 residues. V was trimmed by 4 bases and J by 12 bases, leaving 20 bases between them. The CDR3 reads CASGSGTTTDAQYF. In nucleotides, the CDR3 is TGTGCTAGTGGTTCAGGGACGACCACAGATGCTCAGTATTTT.

The CDR3 protein is CASSSATSGSSYEQYF. CDR3 nucleotides: TGTGCCAGCAGCTCCGCGACTAGCGGGAGCTCCTACGAGCAGTACTTC. The V and J genes are TRBV7-9 and TRBJ2-7, with TRBD2 matching over 12 bases. Germline CDR1 and CDR2: SEHNR and FQNEAQ (reference sequence). The CDR3 length is 16 residues. Trimming took 4 bases from V and 0 from J; bases not matched to a gene: 4.

This clonotype was observed a few times. The rearrangement joins TRBV6-1 to TRBJ1-4; D unresolved. CDR3 length: 16 residues. From germline, CDR1 is MNHNS and CDR2 SASEGT. V was trimmed by 4 bases and J by 3 bases, leaving 15 bases between them. The CDR3 loop reads CASSARSPGSNEKLFF. CDR3 coding DNA: TGTGCCAGCAGTGCTCGATCCCCGGGGTCTAATGAAAAACTGTTTTTT.

In this sample, this clonotype turned up many times. The V and J genes are TRBV9 and TRBJ2-5; D gene unclear. Looked up from germline, CDR1 is SGDLS and CDR2 is YYNGEE. This CDR3 spans 15 amino acids. The V gene lost 0 bases and the J gene lost 1 base, with 10 bases spanning the gap. In DNA form, the CDR3 reads TGTGCCAGCAGCGTAGCCCGTGGACGCCAAGAGACCCAGTACTTC. Amino acids: CASSVARGRQETQYF.

This clonotype was found many times. The J gene is TRBJ2-6, the V gene TRBV15, with D unresolved. Germline V gene lookup returns CDR1 LNHNV and CDR2 YYDKDF (reference sequence). The CDR3 is 15 residues long. Between the trimmed V and J ends, which lost 3 bases and 0 bases, there was a span of 6 bases. CDR3 nucleotide sequence: TGTGCCACCAGCAGCGGACCCTCTGGGGCCAACGTCCTGACTTTC. It encodes CATSSGPSGANVLTF.

This clonotype was seen at least ten times. This chain joins TRBV24-1 and TRBJ2-3; D unclear. This CDR3 comprises 15 residues. Trimming took 3 bases from V and 2 from J, leaving 11 bases between them. CDR1 KGHDR and CDR2 SFDVKD come from the germline V gene. The CDR3 sequence: CATSDPTSITDTQYF. The CDR3 DNA follows: TGTGCCACCAGTGATCCGACCTCAATCACAGATACGCAGTATTTT.

This clonotype occurred many times. V gene TRBV9 combines with J gene TRBJ1-1, with a tentative D call TRBD1 (6 bases). The CDR3 extends over 15 amino acids. Germline assignment: CDR1 SGDLS and CDR2 YYNGEE. Trimming left V 1 base short and J 1 base short, with 11 bases between. CDR3 coding DNA: TGTGCCAGCAGCGTATTGGACAGAACGAACACTGAAGCTTTCTTT. Its translation: CASSVLDRTNTEAFF. Combining the CDR3 with reference TRBV9 and TRBJ1-1 gives the whole variable domain DSGVTQTPKHLITATGQRVTLRCSPRSGDLSVYWYQQSLDQGLQFLIQYYNGEERAKGNILERFSAQQFPDLHSELNLSSLELGDSALYFCASSVLDRTNTEAFFGQGTRLTVV.

Notes on this clonotype: Just one base apart from a much larger clone, this may be a read error. This chain joins TRBV2 and TRBJ2-1; maybe TRBD2 (6 bases). The CDR3 is 15 residues long. The V and J ends lost 6 bases and 11 bases respectively, with 23 bases between them. Germline V lookup: CDR1 SNHLY, CDR2 FYNNEI. CDR3 region: CASRPPSVPGDKQFF. In nucleotides, the CDR3 is TGTGCCAGCAGGCCCCCTAGCGTTCCTGGGGATAAGCAGTTCTTC.

In regard to this clonotype: One end of the junction is discordant with germline, which a read error may explain. The chain couples TRBV12-3 or TRBV12-4 to TRBJ2-3, with D unresolved. The CDR3 runs to 12 residues. CDR3: CASRLSTDTEYF. As DNA, the CDR3 is TGTGCCAGCAGACTGAGCACAGATACGGAGTATTTT.

This clonotype turned up a few times. The genes are TRBV9 and TRBJ2-7; TRBD2 agrees at 11 bases. This CDR3 contains 17 residues. Germline V gene sequence: CDR1 SGDLS, CDR2 YYNGEE. Trimming took 0 bases from V and 1 from J; bases not matched to a gene: 6. CDR3 sequence (DNA): TGTGCCAGCAGCGTAGGTGGACTAGCGGGTGATTCCTACGAGCAGTACTTC. Translating gives CASSVGGLAGDSYEQYF.

Worth noting for this clonotype: Since a much larger clone is just one base distant, this may be a read error. The chain has TRBV5-1 and TRBJ2-1; 7 bases line up with TRBD2. The CDR3 has 14 amino acids. Germline trimming cut 4 bases from V and 10 bases from J; bases unmatched to any gene: 11. Germline CDR1 is SGHRS and CDR2 is YFSETQ. The CDR3 nucleotides are TGCGCCAGCAGCCCGGGAGGCCTATCATACGAGCAGTTCTTC. Translating it yields CASSPGGLSYEQFF.

This clonotype appeared many times. The chain couples TRBV20-1 to TRBJ1-6; the match to TRBD1 covers 7 bases. The germline V gene encodes CDR1 DFQATT and CDR2 SNEGSKA (reference sequence). The V segment lost 2 bases and the J segment 9 bases; nucleotides outside the gene matches: 7. CDR3 length: 14 amino acids. The CDR3 here is CSARLSDRSSPLHF. The CDR3 region has the DNA TGCAGTGCTAGACTGTCGGACAGGTCTTCACCCCTCCACTTT.

The chain has TRBV20-1 and TRBJ2-1, with D tentatively TRBD1 or TRBD2 (6 bases each). The better agreement between TRBJ2-7 and the DNA end casts doubt on the J call. The germline V gene has CDR1 DFQATT and CDR2 SNEGSKA (reference sequence). The CDR3 is 12 amino acids. The CDR3 nucleotides read TGCAGTGCTAGAGACGGGGGCATCGAGCAGTACTTC. This gives the protein CSARDGGIEQYF.

This clonotype was counted many times. Given a much more abundant clone one base away, this may be a read error. J is TRBJ2-5 and V is TRBV12-3 or TRBV12-4, with unresolved D. This CDR3 contains 13 residues. V was clipped by 7 bases and J by 11 bases, with 20 bases between them. The CDR3 loop is CASILNGVSEQYF. The CDR3 nucleotides read TGTGCCAGCATCCTAAATGGGGTTAGTGAGCAGTACTTC.

This clonotype was picked up many times. The gene calls are TRBV12-3 or TRBV12-4 and TRBJ2-7; D is uncertain. V was trimmed by 4 bases and J by 1 base, leaving 14 bases between them. The CDR3 has 15 amino acids. In DNA, the CDR3 is TGTGCCAGCAGTTCTAGGGCAGTCCCATCCTACGAGCAGTACTTC. Amino acids: CASSSRAVPSYEQYF.

This clonotype has more than one count but fewer than ten. The chain recombines TRBV5-6 with TRBJ2-6, with 9 bases fitting TRBD1. V shed 1 base, J shed 0 bases, and the junction held 8 bases outside the gene matches. CDR1 is SGHDT and CDR2 is YYEEEE in the germline V gene. This CDR3 spans 19 amino acids. This CDR3 is CASSLPTGGAGSGANVLTF. The CDR3 DNA reads as TGTGCCAGCAGCTTGCCTACAGGGGGCGCGGGCTCTGGGGCCAACGTCCTGACTTTC.

Comment on this clonotype: This may arise from a read error, as a much more abundant clone is one base away. The chain recombines TRBV7-9 with TRBJ2-1, with TRBD2 matching 10 bases. Germline assignment: CDR1 SEHNR and CDR2 FQNEAQ (reference sequence). V shed 6 bases and J 12 bases; nucleotides not matched to a gene: 11. The CDR3 loop spans 14 amino acids. DNA for the CDR3: TGTGCCAGCAGTCGTAGCGGGGGGAAGCATGGGCAGTTCTTC. Translated, it gives CASSRSGGKHGQFF.

The count of this clonotype is one. Possible read error: a much larger clone is one base away. The gene calls are TRBV18 and TRBJ2-3; TRBD2 aligns across 7 bases. Germline V gives CDR1 KGHSH, CDR2 LQKENI. V lost 1 base and J lost 0; bases outside the gene matches: 4. The CDR3 totals 16 residues. CDR3 residues: CASSPQATSSTDTQYF. CDR3 nucleotide sequence: TGTGCCAGCTCACCACAGGCGACTAGCAGCACAGATACGCAGTATTTT.

The sample holds a few counts of this clonotype. Just one base apart from a much larger clone, this may be a read error. The CDR3 is CASSGGQALDGYTF. CDR3 in DNA: TGTGCCAGCAGCGGGGGACAGGCCCTCGATGGCTACACCTTC. The chain recombines TRBV7-2 with TRBJ1-2, with 8 bases matching TRBD1. Germline V gives CDR1 SGHTA, CDR2 FQGNSA. CDR3 length: 14 residues. Unmatched junction bases numbered 8, after V lost 5 bases and J lost 6 bases.

The rearrangement links TRBV12-3 or TRBV12-4 to TRBJ1-4, with D uncertain. This CDR3 has 11 residues. Trimming stripped 8 bases from V and 6 bases from J, with 7 bases between. The chain's CDR3 is CASATYEKLFF. DNA of the CDR3: TGTGCCAGCGCGACTTATGAAAAACTGTTTTTT.

About this clonotype: This could be a read error, since a much larger clone is one nucleotide away. This chain links TRBV20-1 with TRBJ1-2; D ambiguous. Trimming cost V 3 bases and J 4 bases, with 12 bases left between them. This CDR3 contains 13 residues. CDR1 and CDR2 (germline): DFQATT, SNEGSKA (reference sequence). The CDR3 reads CSASVTEIYGYTF. The CDR3 bases are TGCAGTGCTAGTGTAACAGAAATCTATGGCTACACCTTC.

This clonotype came up a few times. V usage is TRBV7-2 and J usage is TRBJ2-2, with D perhaps matching TRBD1 (5 bases). The germline V gene encodes CDR1 SGHTA and CDR2 FQGNSA. With 2 bases removed from V and 6 bases from J, the gap between germline ends came to 16 bases. There are 16 residues in the CDR3. The DNA of the CDR3 is TGTGCCAGCAGCTTACAATTCGAACTCAGGGCCGGGGAGCTGTTTTTT. This encodes CASSLQFELRAGELFF.

This clonotype has a count of ten or more. The chain carries TRBV15 and TRBJ2-7; weak D call: TRBD2 (5 bases). The CDR3 is 14 amino acids. V was pared by 0 bases and J by 4 bases, with 10 bases between. CDR1 LNHNV and CDR2 YYDKDF come from the germline V gene (reference sequence). The CDR3 bases are TGTGCCACCAGCAGAGATCGGGGTGGGTACGAGCAGTACTTC. Translated: CATSRDRGGYEQYF.

The genes are TRBV11-3 and TRBJ2-4; 8 bases map to TRBD2. J was trimmed by 13 bases and V by 1 base; bases with no gene match: 12. The CDR3 covers 15 residues. Germline-derived CDR1 and CDR2 are SGHNT and YENEEA. The CDR3 reads CASSLAGTSGNEQYF. CDR3 nucleotide sequence: TGTGCCAGCAGCTTAGCAGGGACTAGTGGCAATGAGCAGTACTTC.

This clonotype occurred many times. V gene TRBV3-1 combines with J gene TRBJ2-7, with TRBD1 as a possible D gene (6 bases). V was clipped by 1 base and J by 6 bases, with 13 bases between them. Per the germline V gene, CDR1 is LGHDT and CDR2 is YNNKEL (reference sequence). This CDR3 spans 14 amino acids. CDR3 bases: TGTGCCAGCAGCCAAGGCCACAGGGTAGGCGAGCAGTACTTC. It yields the protein CASSQGHRVGEQYF.

The V and J genes are TRBV6-5 and TRBJ1-2; 7 bases line up with TRBD1. Germline CDR1 and CDR2: MNHEY and SVGAGI. This CDR3 has 15 residues. V trimming: 7 bases; J trimming: 4 bases; junction bases outside the gene matches: 12. The CDR3 nucleotides are TGTGCCAGCACCCAATCCCCACAGGGGTCCTATGGCTACACCTTC. It specifies CASTQSPQGSYGYTF.